This T cell receptor (beta chain) was retrieved from a study of cytomegalovirus exposure and HLA in healthy donors. Background on the study: Among the approximately 400 genotyped donors, 70% to 90% were placed in the Caucasian-associated ancestry cluster. Study-level points and caveats: Most TCR sequences showed up rarely, but some public TCRs showed up in many donors. Researchers counted around 160 TCR beta chains as cytomegalovirus-associated. A later analysis linked a missense variant in DCLRE1C to the trimming of TCR beta V and J genes.

The CDR3 totals 15 residues. The junction had 13 bases not matched to a gene; V was cut back by 8 bases and J by 7 bases. Germline CDR1 and CDR2: SGHTA and FQGTGA. Turning to this clone: Its antigen remains unidentified.

The PCR used 60 Vbeta and 13 Jbeta primers. Generated by immunoSEQ multiplex PCR, the TCRdb table keeps only in-frame clones and is missing some. The sample consists of more than 90,000 clones, approximately 85% of them appearing once. This TCR was recovered from a man under 40 in good health and CMV-seronegative. The sequencing sample was made of PBMCs. The rearrangement uses TRBV7-3 and TRBJ2-3, with 9 bases identical to TRBD2. DNA of the CDR3: TGTGCCAGCGCCCCCCTAGCGGGGCCCCCCCATACGCAGTATTTT. Its protein is CASAPLAGPPHTQYF.